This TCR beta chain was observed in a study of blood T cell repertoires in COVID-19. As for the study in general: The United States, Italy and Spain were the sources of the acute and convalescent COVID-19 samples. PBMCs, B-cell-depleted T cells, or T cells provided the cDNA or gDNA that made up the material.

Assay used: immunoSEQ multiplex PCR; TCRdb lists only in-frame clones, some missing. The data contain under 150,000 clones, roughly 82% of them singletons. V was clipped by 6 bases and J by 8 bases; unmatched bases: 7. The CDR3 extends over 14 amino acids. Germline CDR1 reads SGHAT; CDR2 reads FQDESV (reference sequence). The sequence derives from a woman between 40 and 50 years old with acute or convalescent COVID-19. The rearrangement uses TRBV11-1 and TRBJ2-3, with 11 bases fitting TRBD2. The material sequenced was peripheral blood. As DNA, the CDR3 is TGTGCCAGCAGTCGACTAGCGGGGAGAGGTACGCAGTATTTT. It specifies CASSRLAGRGTQYF.